Detailed here is one TCR beta chain. Its antigen is still unknown. No base qualities exist here, and no much larger clone lies one base off it. The CDR3 holds 19 amino acids from the cysteine to the phenylalanine. This entry keeps only the CDR3 DNA: 57 bases, framed from base 1. V ends up 4 bases short and J 5 bases short, with an unmatched junction base count of 22. Looking up the germline V gene yields CDR1 SGHTA and CDR2 FQGNSA. This specimen comes from a study of blood T cell repertoires in COVID-19 (dated by TCRdb to about 2020). Broadly, across the study: Collaborator samples came from the United States, Italy and Spain and covered acute and convalescent phases of COVID-19. Where HLA class I and class II types were available, the types were taken from metadata supplied by the sample provider, not from assay-based typing. The prospective study material was composed of cDNA or gDNA derived from T cells, B-cell-depleted T cells, or PBMCs. The samples were drawn from the first 160 participants of the ongoing ImmuneRACE study and from 950 to 1,500 subjects provided by 6 global collaborators. The dataset comprised deeply sampled blood TCRbeta repertoires from subjects exposed to, actively infected with, or recovered from COVID-19. Nearly every sample came with metadata listing a de-identified subject ID, COVID-19 status, age in years and sex. The repertoires were released in a freely available public database meant as a resource for research on the immune response to SARS-CoV-2.

Whole blood was collected in K2EDTA tubes by collaborating institutions according to the institutions' own protocols. Collaborator samples were shipped for TCRbeta analysis as frozen whole blood, isolated PBMCs, or DNA extracted from either sample type. Results and caveats for the whole study, not just this receptor: The amount of clinical and demographic metadata varied by source and participant and was provided uncurated.

The immunoSEQ Assay, a bias-controlled multiplex PCR, was used to amplify TCRbeta CDR3 regions from genomic DNA. The authors processed their data as follows. The number of nucleated cells in each sample was estimated from the amplification of reference gene primers within the assay. Sequence reads were collapsed and filtered to measure the absolute abundance of every unique TCRbeta CDR3 rearrangement. Productive Simpson clonality was computed per sample as the square root of Simpson's diversity index over productive rearrangements. TCRdb mirrors the immuneACCESS table, restricted to in-frame sequences. Some clones are absent from its copies; in checked studies, under half trace to an unresolved V gene, and the reason for the others is unknown. V, J and clone size were drawn from that table, and D and trimming were deduced from the DNA. The sample profile shows 300,000 to 350,000 clones; around 90% of them were found once. The leading ten clones occupy about 2% of the sample.

Specimen: peripheral blood. The clonotype comes from a man aged 18 to 30 with active or convalescent COVID-19. The chain employs TRBV7-2 and TRBJ2-5, and 7 bases in between align with TRBD2. The CDR3 protein sequence reads: CASSSSASGVERRGETQYF. The sequence in DNA is TGTGCCAGCAGCTCCAGCGCCAGCGGGGTGGAGCGGCGGGGCGAGACCCAGTACTTC. When the CDR3 is completed using the reference TRBV7-2 and TRBJ2-5 genes on either side, the full variable domain is GAGVSQSPSNKVTEKGKDVELRCDPISGHTALYWYRQSLGQGLEFLIYFQGNSAPDKSGLPSDRFSAERTGGSVSTLTIQRTQQEDSAVYLCASSSSASGVERRGETQYFGPGTRLLVL.